The 26 T cell receptor beta chains below all came from one sample that was sequenced in a study of blood T cell repertoires in COVID-19. Clones were read by immunoSEQ multiplex PCR, and TCRdb kept only the in-frame ones, dropping some. The sample shows more than 300,000 clones, around nine tenths of them seen only once. Sequences were obtained from PBMCs or T cells enriched from blood (not recorded which). These receptor sequences come from a woman aged 25 to 39 who had been exposed to COVID-19.

This chain connects TRBV3-1 (or the pseudogene TRBV3-2) to TRBJ2-7; D is perhaps TRBD2 (6 bases). The germline V and J ends were trimmed by 0 bases and 3 bases, with 12 bases remaining between them. CDR1 and CDR2 (germline): LGHDT, YNNKEL (reference sequence). The CDR3 is 15 residues long. In DNA form, the CDR3 reads TGTGCCAGCAGCCAAGAGGGCGGGGCCTTCTACGAGCAGTACTTC. Translating gives CASSQEGGAFYEQYF.

This chain uses TRBV7-3 with TRBJ2-3; maybe TRBD2 (6 bases). V lost 3 bases, J lost 6 bases, and 13 bases lay in between. The CDR3 length is 14 residues. The V gene's germline CDR1 is SGHTA and CDR2 FQGTGA. DNA of the CDR3: TGTGCCAGCAGCTTTCTGGGGGGAACCGATACGCAGTATTTT. Translation gives CASSFLGGTDTQYF.

CDR3 DNA: TGTGCCACCAGTGTGGCAGGGGGCTATGGCTACACCTTC. It is translated as CATSVAGGYGYTF. This chain connects TRBV24-1 to TRBJ1-2; 7 bases align to TRBD1. CDR1 and CDR2 from the germline V gene are KGHDR and SFDVKD. This CDR3 region has 13 residues. With 5 bases clipped from V and 4 bases from J, the junction kept 3 bases outside the gene matches.

This clone was seen a single time. V usage is TRBV7-9 and J usage is TRBJ1-2, with D maybe TRBD1 (5 bases). V was trimmed by 5 bases and J by 5 bases, leaving 12 bases between them. Per germline, CDR1 SEHNR and CDR2 FQNEAQ (reference sequence). The CDR3 consists of 13 residues. CDR3 in DNA: TGTGCCAGCAGCCCCTCACGGGGGTATGGCTACACCTTC. This gives the protein CASSPSRGYGYTF.

This chain uses TRBV9 with TRBJ1-1, with D unclear. The CDR3 spans 15 residues. Germline V gene lookup returns CDR1 SGDLS and CDR2 YYNGEE. Trimming removed 3 bases at V and 0 bases at J, with 12 bases between. DNA of the CDR3: TGTGCCAGCAGCGCTAGTCGGGGTGTGAACACTGAAGCTTTCTTT. Its translation is CASSASRGVNTEAFF.

The V call is TRBV11-1, the J call TRBJ2-1; TRBD2 matches 8 bases. Losses at the gene ends were 1 base for V and 3 bases for J; bases not matched to a gene: 2. The CDR3 is made up of 15 amino acids. Germline CDR1 SGHAT, CDR2 FQDESV (reference sequence). The CDR3 DNA reads TGTGCCAGCAGCTTAGGCGGGGGGATCTACAATGAGCAGTTCTTC. It yields the protein CASSLGGGIYNEQFF.

This rearrangement joins TRBV19 to TRBJ1-5; D perhaps matches TRBD1 (6 bases). This CDR3 region has 14 residues. V was shortened by 5 bases and J by 2 bases, with 10 bases between the two germline ends. CDR1 and CDR2 from the germline V gene are LNHDA and SQIVND (reference sequence). The DNA for the CDR3 is TGTGCCAGTAGTTCTGGGGGCCGCAATCAGCCCCAGCATTTT. It encodes CASSSGGRNQPQHF.

The genes are TRBV5-1 and TRBJ2-7, with TRBD2 matching over 10 bases. The CDR3 totals 14 residues. Unmatched junction bases numbered 6, after V lost 0 bases and J lost 9 bases. Germline-derived CDR1 and CDR2 are SGHRS and YFSETQ. The CDR3 DNA sequence: TGCGCCAGCAGCTTGGCTAGCGGGGGACGGCGGCAGTACTTC. It specifies CASSLASGGRRQYF.

This rearrangement joins TRBV4-1 to TRBJ1-4, with 8 bases that match TRBD1. V lost 3 bases and J lost 2; bases outside the gene matches: 5. The V gene's germline CDR1 is MGHRA and CDR2 YSYEKL. This CDR3 has 16 amino acids. CDR3 region: CASSHLQGATNEKLFF. Written as DNA, the CDR3 is TGCGCCAGCAGCCACCTCCAGGGGGCCACTAATGAAAAACTGTTTTTT.

V usage is TRBV6-5 and J usage is TRBJ2-7, with 11 bases lining up with TRBD1. The CDR3 runs 14 residues. After removal of 7 bases from V and 4 bases from J, the junction contained 6 bases not matched to a gene. Germline values: CDR1 MNHEY, CDR2 SVGAGI. The CDR3: CASTRTGGLYEQYF. The DNA for the CDR3 is TGTGCCAGCACCCGGACAGGGGGCCTTTACGAGCAGTACTTC.

Notes on this clone: At one of its ends the junction is not consistent with the germline gene, which may arise from a read error. The J gene is TRBJ2-4, the V gene TRBV2, with D unclear. The V gene's germline CDR1 is SNHLY and CDR2 FYNNEI. The CDR3 is made up of 12 amino acids. CDR3 nucleotides: TGTGCCAGCAGGCCCGACTTGGCTAATTGGCACTTC. As protein: CASRPDLANWHF.

V and J are TRBV3-1 (or the pseudogene TRBV3-2) and TRBJ2-1, with 7 bases identical to TRBD1. The CDR3 loop spans 13 amino acids. The V segment lost 0 bases and the J segment 10 bases; nucleotides outside the gene matches: 3. Germline lookup yields CDR1 LGHDT and CDR2 YNNKEL (reference sequence). CDR3 sequence: CASSQDQDREQFF. The CDR3 DNA reads as TGTGCCAGCAGCCAAGATCAGGACAGGGAGCAGTTCTTC.

The V and J genes are TRBV4-1 and TRBJ2-7; tentatively, D is TRBD2 (6 bases). Germline lookup yields CDR1 MGHRA and CDR2 YSYEKL. The CDR3 length is 16 residues. V was shortened by 0 bases and J by 3 bases, with 15 bases between the two germline ends. CDR3 nucleotide sequence: TGCGCCAGCAGCCAAGAGTTGGAGGGTTATCACTACGAGCAGTACTTC. Translating gives CASSQELEGYHYEQYF.

As for this clone: Other DNA sequences in this specimen translate into the identical CDR3. V is TRBV11-3 and J is TRBJ2-3; 9 positions agree with TRBD2. V trimming: 1 base; J trimming: 1 base; junction bases outside the gene matches: 0. The CDR3 runs 15 residues. Looked up from germline, CDR1 is SGHNT and CDR2 is YENEEA. CDR3 residues: CASSLGGGGTDTQYF. Written as DNA, the CDR3 is TGTGCCAGCAGCTTAGGCGGGGGGGGCACAGATACGCAGTATTTT.

This clone showed up just a few times. The rearrangement joins TRBV30 to TRBJ1-2, with TRBD1 identical over 8 bases. This CDR3 has 11 amino acids. Germline CDR1 is GTSNPN and CDR2 is SVGIG (reference sequence). After removal of 6 bases from V and 7 bases from J, the junction contained 4 bases not matched to a gene. This CDR3 reads CACDRGSGYTF. CDR3 nucleotides: TGTGCCTGTGACAGGGGAAGTGGCTACACCTTC.

The V and J genes are TRBV10-3 and TRBJ2-1; tentative D call: TRBD2 (7 bases). CDR1 is ENHRY, CDR2 SYGVKD, per germline. The CDR3 is made up of 14 amino acids. V shed 6 bases and J shed 8 bases, with 17 bases lying between them. The chain's CDR3 is CAIRPAGARDEQFF. Written as DNA, the CDR3 is TGTGCCATCAGACCCGCGGGGGCCCGGGATGAGCAGTTCTTC.

The rearrangement links TRBV5-1 to TRBJ2-2; 9 positions match TRBD2. V shed 0 bases and J 2 bases; nucleotides not matched to a gene: 8. Germline V gene sequence: CDR1 SGHRS, CDR2 YFSETQ. The length of the CDR3 is 18 residues. In DNA, the CDR3 is TGCGCCAGCAGCTTGGCCTTCAGCGGGGGGCCTAACACCGGGGAGCTGTTTTTT. Protein product: CASSLAFSGGPNTGELFF.

About this clone: The sample holds other DNA sequences that translate to the same CDR3. V gene TRBV7-2 combines with J gene TRBJ2-7, with 8 bases that match TRBD2. Germline V gene sequence: CDR1 SGHTA, CDR2 FQGNSA. V trimming: 5 bases; J trimming: 4 bases; junction bases outside the gene matches: 7. The CDR3 totals 14 residues. The CDR3 protein is CASSPGTGGYEQYF. The CDR3 nucleotides read TGTGCCAGCAGCCCCGGGACGGGGGGGTACGAGCAGTACTTC. The variable domain in full, completed from reference TRBV7-2 and TRBJ2-7, reads GAGVSQSPSNKVTEKGKDVELRCDPISGHTALYWYRQSLGQGLEFLIYFQGNSAPDKSGLPSDRFSAERTGGSVSTLTIQRTQQEDSAVYLCASSPGTGGYEQYFGPGTRLTVT.

This clone has only one observation. The J gene is TRBJ1-6, the V gene TRBV6-5; D might be TRBD1 (5 bases). Trimming left V 6 bases short and J 5 bases short, with 14 bases between. CDR1 is MNHEY, CDR2 SVGAGI, per germline. The CDR3 is 15 residues long. The CDR3 DNA reads as TGTGCCAGCAGGCTCAGGGTTAACGATAATTCACCCCTCCACTTT. Its protein product is CASRLRVNDNSPLHF.

The genes are TRBV27 and TRBJ2-7, with 7 bases aligning to TRBD1. V shed 0 bases, J shed 2 bases, and the junction held 4 bases outside the gene matches. CDR1 is MNHEY and CDR2 is SMNVEV in the germline V gene (reference sequence). The length of the CDR3 is 15 residues. CDR3 region: CASSLSGTATYEQYF. The CDR3 nucleotides read TGTGCCAGCAGTTTATCTGGGACAGCTACCTACGAGCAGTACTTC.

V and J are TRBV27 and TRBJ1-6; D is uncertain. Germline assignment: CDR1 MNHEY and CDR2 SMNVEV (reference sequence). The CDR3 extends over 14 amino acids. V was shortened by 5 bases and J by 7 bases, with 12 bases between the two germline ends. The CDR3 reads CASSRPPGNSPLHF. The CDR3 coding sequence is TGTGCCAGCAGTAGACCCCCCGGGAATTCACCCCTCCACTTT.

The chain employs TRBV3-1 (or the pseudogene TRBV3-2) and TRBJ1-1, with D possibly matching TRBD1 (6 bases). The germline V gene encodes CDR1 LGHDT and CDR2 YNNKEL (reference sequence). This CDR3 has 15 amino acids. The ends were cut back, 0 bases at V and 5 bases at J, with 13 bases in the middle. CDR3 protein: CASSQDPGGLTEAFF. The CDR3 DNA sequence: TGTGCCAGCAGCCAAGATCCGGGGGGCTTAACTGAAGCTTTCTTT.

The rearrangement links TRBV7-3 to TRBJ1-4; TRBD1 is a possible D gene (5 bases). This CDR3 region has 13 residues. The germline CDR1 and CDR2 sequences are SGHTA and FQGTGA. V gave up 5 bases and J gave up 4 bases, with 8 bases separating them. The DNA of the CDR3 is TGTGCCAGCAGCCGAGACAGTAATGAAAAACTGTTTTTT. This translates into CASSRDSNEKLFF.

The rearrangement uses TRBV12-3 or TRBV12-4 and TRBJ2-7, with TRBD2 as a possible D gene (5 bases). This CDR3 comprises 12 residues. V lost 5 bases and J lost 2, with 7 bases in between. This CDR3 reads CASSTGTYEQYF. The CDR3 DNA is TGTGCCAGCAGTACGGGAACCTACGAGCAGTACTTC.

The rearrangement uses TRBV5-4 and TRBJ1-2, with D possibly TRBD1 on 5 matching bases. The CDR3 totals 13 residues. CDR1 is SGHNT and CDR2 is YYREEE in the germline V gene (reference sequence). The V gene lost 6 bases and the J gene lost 2 bases, with 11 bases spanning the gap. The CDR3 here is CASNGGVNYGYTF. CDR3 sequence (DNA): TGTGCCAGCAACGGAGGGGTCAACTATGGCTACACCTTC.

This clone appeared once. This chain's CDR3 is CASSLAPTGGNTEAFF. The DNA of the CDR3 is TGTGCCAGCAGCTTAGCCCCGACAGGGGGGAACACTGAAGCTTTCTTT. The V gene is TRBV7-6, the J gene TRBJ1-1; 9 nucleotides match TRBD1. CDR1 is SGHVS, CDR2 FNYEAQ, per germline. This CDR3 is 16 amino acids long. The J segment lost 1 base and the V segment lost 0 bases, leaving 3 bases of the junction unmatched.